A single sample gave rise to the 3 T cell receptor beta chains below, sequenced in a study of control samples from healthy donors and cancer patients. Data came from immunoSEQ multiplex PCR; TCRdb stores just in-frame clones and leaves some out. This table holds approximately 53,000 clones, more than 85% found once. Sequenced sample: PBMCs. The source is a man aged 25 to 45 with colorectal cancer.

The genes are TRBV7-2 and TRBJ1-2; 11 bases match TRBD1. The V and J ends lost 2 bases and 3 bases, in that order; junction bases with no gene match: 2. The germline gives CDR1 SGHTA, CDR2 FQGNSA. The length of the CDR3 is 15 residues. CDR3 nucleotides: TGTGCCAGCAGCTTAACGGGACAGGGGGACTATGGCTACACCTTC. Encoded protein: CASSLTGQGDYGYTF.

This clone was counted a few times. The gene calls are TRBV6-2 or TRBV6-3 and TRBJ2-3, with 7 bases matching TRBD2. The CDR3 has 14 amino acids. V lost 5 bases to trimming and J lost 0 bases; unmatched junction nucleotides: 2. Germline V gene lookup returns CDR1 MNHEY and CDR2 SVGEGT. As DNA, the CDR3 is TGTGCCAGCAGTACTAGCGCTAGCACAGATACGCAGTATTTT. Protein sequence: CASSTSASTDTQYF.

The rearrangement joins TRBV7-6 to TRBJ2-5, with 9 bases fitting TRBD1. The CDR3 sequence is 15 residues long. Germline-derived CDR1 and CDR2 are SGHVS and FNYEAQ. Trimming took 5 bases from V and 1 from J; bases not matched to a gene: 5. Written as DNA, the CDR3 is TGTGCCAGCAGCCTATCGGGACAGGGCCAAGAGACCCAGTACTTC. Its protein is CASSLSGQGQETQYF.